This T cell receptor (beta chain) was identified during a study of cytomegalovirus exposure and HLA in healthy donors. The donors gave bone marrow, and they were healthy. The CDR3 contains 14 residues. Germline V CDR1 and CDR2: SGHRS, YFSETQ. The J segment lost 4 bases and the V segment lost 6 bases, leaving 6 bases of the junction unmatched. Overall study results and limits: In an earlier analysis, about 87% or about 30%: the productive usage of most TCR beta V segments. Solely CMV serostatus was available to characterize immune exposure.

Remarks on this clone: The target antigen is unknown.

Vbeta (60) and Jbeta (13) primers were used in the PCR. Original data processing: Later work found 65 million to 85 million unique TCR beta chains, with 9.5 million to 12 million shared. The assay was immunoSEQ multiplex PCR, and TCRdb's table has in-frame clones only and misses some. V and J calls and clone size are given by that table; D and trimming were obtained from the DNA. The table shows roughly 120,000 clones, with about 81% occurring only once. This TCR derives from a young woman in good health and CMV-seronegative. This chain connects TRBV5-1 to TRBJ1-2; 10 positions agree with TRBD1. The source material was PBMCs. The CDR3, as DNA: TGCGCCAGCACAACCGGGACAGGGGTCTATGGCTACACCTTC. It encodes CASTTGTGVYGYTF. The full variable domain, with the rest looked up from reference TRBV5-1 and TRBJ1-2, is KAGVTQTPRYLIKTRGQQVTLSCSPISGHRSVSWYQQTPGQGLQFLFEYFSETQRNKGNFPGRFSGRQFSNSRSEMNVSTLELGDSALYLCASTTGTGVYGYTFGSGTRLTVV.